Here is one T cell receptor beta chain with its context. The data belong to a study of blood T cell repertoires in COVID-19. Study overall: Both acute and convalescent COVID-19 samples were obtained from the United States, Italy and Spain. T cells, B-cell-depleted T cells, or PBMCs provided the cDNA or gDNA that served as material.

This CDR3 is 13 amino acids long. Trimming cost V 9 bases and J 10 bases; bases outside gene matches: 11. Study processing details: Amplification with reference gene primers provided the estimates of nucleated cell counts. TCRdb's table, derived via immunoSEQ multiplex PCR, lists solely in-frame clones and lacks some. Clone size and V and J calls were adopted from that table, with D and trimming inferred from the DNA. The sample holds about 180,000 clones, approximately 86% seen once. This clonotype originated in a woman aged 25-40 years with active or convalescent COVID-19. The sequencing sample was made of peripheral blood. The chain carries TRBV23-1 and TRBJ2-1; 8 bases match TRBD2. TRBV23-1 is an open reading frame, and its role is uncertain. The DNA for the CDR3 is TGCGCCAGTCTCGCGCGGGGGGTCAGCGAGCAGTTCTTC. It codes for CASLARGVSEQFF.